This T cell receptor (beta chain) was captured in a study of T cells in tuberculosis. Profiled with immunoSEQ multiplex PCR; TCRdb holds only in-frame clones, not every one. The repertoire holds around 35,000 clones, with over 90% as singletons. Trimming removed 3 bases from V and 8 bases from J, with 16 bases in between. This CDR3 spans 14 amino acids. From germline, CDR1 is GTSNPN and CDR2 SVGIG (reference sequence). With regard to this clone: Antigen unknown.

Notes on the study in general: GMM-specific TCRs were nearer to active tuberculosis alpha repertoires, suggesting expansion.

Sequencing was performed on PBMCs. The origin of this receptor is a donor between 5 and 29 years old with latent tuberculosis or without tuberculosis infection. This chain joins TRBV30 and TRBJ1-4; tentative D call: TRBD1 (6 bases). The CDR3 bases are TGTGCCTGGAGGGCCGGGACACTAGGCGAAAAACTGTTTTTT. Protein sequence: CAWRAGTLGEKLFF.